This TCR beta chain was captured by sequencing in a study of cytomegalovirus exposure and HLA in healthy donors. Turning to the study itself: Among several hundred genotyped donors, more than 65% fell in the Caucasian-associated ancestry cluster.

Regarding the study as a whole: In a later analysis, specific HLA alleles were associated with around 17,000 TCR beta sequences at a 0.05 false discovery rate.

This clone was picked up a small number of times. Its antigen is not identified. The PCR used 60 Vbeta and 13 Jbeta primers. The assay was immunoSEQ multiplex PCR, and TCRdb's table has in-frame clones only and misses some. The sample holds 170,000 or so clones, around 75% seen once. The CDR3 extends over 14 amino acids. CDR1 MNHEY and CDR2 SVGAGI come from the germline V gene. V lost 0 bases to trimming and J lost 4 bases, with 9 bases between them. This TCR derives from a male donor in good health and CMV-seronegative. The sequenced material came from PBMCs. The rearrangement joins TRBV6-5 to TRBJ1-1; no clear D. The DNA of the CDR3 is TGTGCCAGCAGTTACTCATCGGTGGTCACTGAAGCTTTCTTT. It is translated as CASSYSSVVTEAFF.